This paragraph covers one T cell receptor beta chain sequence. Its antigen remains unidentified. The CDR3 runs 17 residues. J was trimmed by 0 bases and V by 1 base; bases with no gene match: 5. The germline CDR1 and CDR2 sequences are MNHNS and SASEGT. The data are from a study of OX40 agonist ivuxolimab in advanced cancers. The assay was immunoSEQ multiplex PCR, and TCRdb's table has in-frame clones only and misses some. The sample lists 65,000 to 100,000 clones; around 88% were seen once. Notes on the study in general: Researchers did not establish what antigens the expanded peripheral T cells target.

This receptor was obtained from an adult with an advanced solid tumor such as melanoma, head and neck, liver or kidney cancer. The sequencing here drew on CD4+ or CD8+ T cells sorted from blood, taken in a trial of the OX40 agonist ivuxolimab. The chain links TRBV6-1 to TRBJ2-1; 8 nucleotides match TRBD2. The CDR3 nucleotides read TGTGCCAGCAGTGAAGGCGGGGGGAGTCGCTCCTACAATGAGCAGTTCTTC. Its translation is CASSEGGGSRSYNEQFF.